The entry below gives a single T cell receptor (beta chain) sequence along with its context. No antigen is known for it. The sample belongs to a study of shared clonotypes between healthy human individuals. Notes on the study in general: Roughly 5% of naive CD4 clonotypes were common to a few donors.

Repertoires were generated with immunoSEQ multiplex PCR, while TCRdb's copy carries only in-frame clones and drops some. The table records approximately 980,000 clones, about three quarters of them present only once. The CDR3 runs to 16 residues. Germline assignment: CDR1 SQVTM and CDR2 ANQGSEA. The V and J ends lost 5 bases and 7 bases, in that order; junction bases with no gene match: 17. V usage is TRBV29-1 and J usage is TRBJ2-5; 9 bases align to TRBD2. This sequence was found in a young man in good health. The specimen sequenced was memory CD4+ T cells sorted from blood. Documented subset: CD45RA-negative fraction. CDR3 sequence (DNA): TGCAGCGTTAAACCCCCTAGCGGGGCTAAAAGGGGGACCCAGTACTTC. This translates into CSVKPPSGAKRGTQYF.